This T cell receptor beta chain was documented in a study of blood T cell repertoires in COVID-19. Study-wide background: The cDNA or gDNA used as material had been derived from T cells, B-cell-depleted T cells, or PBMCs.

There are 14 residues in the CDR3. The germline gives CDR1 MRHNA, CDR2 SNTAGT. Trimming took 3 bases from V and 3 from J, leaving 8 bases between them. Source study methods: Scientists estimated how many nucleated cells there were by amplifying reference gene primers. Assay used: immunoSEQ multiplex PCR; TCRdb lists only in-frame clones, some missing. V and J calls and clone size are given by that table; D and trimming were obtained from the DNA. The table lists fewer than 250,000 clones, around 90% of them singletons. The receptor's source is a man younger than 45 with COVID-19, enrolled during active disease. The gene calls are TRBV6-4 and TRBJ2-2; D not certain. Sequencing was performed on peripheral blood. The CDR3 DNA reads TGTGCCAGCAGTGAGGCACAATACACCGGGGAGCTGTTTTTT. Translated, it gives CASSEAQYTGELFF.